The rows below give T cell receptor beta chains drawn from one sample of a study of identifying expanded T cells in peripheral blood. Generated by immunoSEQ multiplex PCR, the TCRdb table keeps only in-frame clones and is missing some. In the table there are about 91,000 clones, 88% of which are singletons. Source material: blood. Receptors were obtained from a person aged 18-70 years in good health. CDR3s include the opening cysteine and the closing phenylalanine or tryptophan. Each record gives: J gene, clone size, V gene, D gene, CDR3 protein, CDR3 DNA. A D gene is named only where the DNA matches it firmly. Part of the rows lack a size; the others show once, few, many or a class for expanded clones.

TRBJ1-2 . TRBV28 . CASSLSQTLTSGGYTF TGTGCCAGCAGTTTATCCCAGACTCTCACCTCGGGGGGCTACACCTTC
TRBJ1-2 . TRBV28 . CASYWAGVYGYTF TGTGCCAGCTATTGGGCAGGGGTCTATGGCTACACCTTC
TRBJ2-7 . TRBV6-5 . CASSYPDGSPGEQYF TGTGCCAGCAGTTACCCTGACGGATCCCCTGGCGAGCAGTACTTC
TRBJ2-5 once TRBV4-1 . CASSHPGGETQYF TGCGCCAGCAGCCACCCCGGCGGGGAGACCCAGTACTTC
TRBJ2-1 . TRBV6-1 TRBD2 CASSEEAGGPNEQFF TGTGCCAGCAGTGAAGAAGCGGGGGGGCCTAATGAGCAGTTCTTC
TRBJ1-6 few TRBV6-5 . CASSYVGRDSPLHF TGTGCCAGCAGTTACGTAGGCCGCGATTCACCCCTCCACTTT
TRBJ2-1 . TRBV6-1 . CASSNMGSYNEQFF TGTGCCAGCAGTAACATGGGTTCCTACAATGAGCAGTTCTTC
TRBJ2-1 . TRBV27 . CASRTGGNEQFF TGTGCCAGCAGAACTGGAGGGAATGAGCAGTTCTTC
TRBJ1-3 . TRBV15 . CATSTDRNSGNTIYF TGTGCCACCAGCACCGACAGGAACTCTGGAAACACCATATATTTT
TRBJ2-7 . TRBV6-1 . CASSEAAADYEQYF TGTGCCAGCAGTGAAGCTGCGGCGGATTACGAGCAGTACTTC
TRBJ2-7 . TRBV23-1 . CASSQSGIMLDRRTYEQYF TGCGCCAGCAGTCAATCGGGAATCATGCTGGACCGACGAACCTACGAGCAGTACTTC
TRBJ2-3 . TRBV5-1 TRBD2 CASSLRASGGRTDTQYF TGCGCCAGCAGCTTAAGGGCTAGCGGGGGTCGCACAGATACGCAGTATTTT
TRBJ1-3 . TRBV10-1 . CASGSVRNVFSGNTIYF TGCGCCAGCGGGTCGGTTAGAAACGTCTTCTCTGGAAACACCATATATTTT
TRBJ2-4 . TRBV5-6 TRBD1 CASSLGTGAWDIQYF TGTGCCAGCAGCTTGGGGACAGGGGCCTGGGACATTCAGTACTTC
TRBJ2-2 . TRBV29-1 . CSAKKPELDTGELFF TGCAGCGCCAAGAAGCCCGAATTGGACACCGGGGAGCTGTTTTTT
TRBJ1-1 once TRBV6-1 . CASSLDRHTEAFF TGTGCCAGCAGTTTGGATAGGCACACTGAAGCTTTCTTT
TRBJ2-7 once TRBV6-1 . CASSVGARNSYEQYF TGTGCCAGCAGTGTGGGCGCCCGGAACTCCTACGAGCAGTACTTC
TRBJ2-3 . TRBV7-9 . CASSFGPRSTDTQYF TGTGCCAGCAGCTTTGGGCCACGAAGCACAGATACGCAGTATTTT
TRBJ2-1 . TRBV20-1 . CSARDGRRGFF TGCAGTGCTAGAGATGGCAGGAGGGGGTTCTTC
TRBJ2-3 . TRBV5-1 . CASSSQGTDTQYF TGCGCCAGCAGCTCTCAGGGGACAGATACGCAGTATTTT
TRBJ2-7 . TRBV4-2 . CASSQDQEVDEQYF TGTGCCAGCAGCCAAGACCAGGAGGTCGACGAGCAGTACTTC
TRBJ2-7 . TRBV6-5 TRBD1 CASSYGTGTYEQYF TGTGCCAGCAGTTATGGGACAGGAACCTACGAGCAGTACTTC